The clone carrying this T cell receptor (beta chain) was seen a single time. The authors ran the assay at deep level. Assay used: immunoSEQ multiplex PCR; TCRdb lists only in-frame clones, some missing. This sample has over a million clones; 98% to 99% occur once, and the top ten carry approximately 0.38%. Negatively enriched CD4+ T cells were divided by CD45RA into naive and memory. The sample originates from a study of shared clonotypes between healthy human individuals. The sequence was obtained from a young man in good health. The material sequenced was naive CD4+ T cells sorted from blood. The subset is: CD45RA+ positively selected.

CDR3 nucleotide sequence: TGTGCCAGCAGCCAAGAACCGGGACTAGCGGATCATGAGCAGTTCTTC. This gives the protein CASSQEPGLADHEQFF. The chain joins TRBV4-2 to TRBJ2-1; 11 bases fit TRBD2. Germline lookup yields CDR1 LGHNA and CDR2 YNFKEQ. The CDR3 consists of 16 residues. Trimming removed 0 bases from V and 8 bases from J; junction bases left unmatched: 6.